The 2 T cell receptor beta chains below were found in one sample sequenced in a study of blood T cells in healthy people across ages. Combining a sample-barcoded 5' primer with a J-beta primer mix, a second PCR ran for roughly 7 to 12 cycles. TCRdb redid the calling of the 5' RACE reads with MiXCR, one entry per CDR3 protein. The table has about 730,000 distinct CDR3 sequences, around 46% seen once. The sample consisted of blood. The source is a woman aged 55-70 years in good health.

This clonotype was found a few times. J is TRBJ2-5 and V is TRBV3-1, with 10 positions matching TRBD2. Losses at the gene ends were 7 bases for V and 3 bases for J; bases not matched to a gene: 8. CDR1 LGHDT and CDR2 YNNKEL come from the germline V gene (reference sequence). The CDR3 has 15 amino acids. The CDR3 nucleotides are TGTGCCAGCATCCTTTGGACTAGCGGAGAAGAGACCCAGTACTTC. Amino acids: CASILWTSGEETQYF.

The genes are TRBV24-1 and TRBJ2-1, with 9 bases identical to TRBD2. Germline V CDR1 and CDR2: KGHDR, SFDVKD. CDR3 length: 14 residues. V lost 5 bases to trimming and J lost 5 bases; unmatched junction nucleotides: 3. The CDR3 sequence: CATSVAGGHNEQFF. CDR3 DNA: TGTGCCACCAGTGTGGCGGGAGGGCACAATGAGCAGTTCTTC.